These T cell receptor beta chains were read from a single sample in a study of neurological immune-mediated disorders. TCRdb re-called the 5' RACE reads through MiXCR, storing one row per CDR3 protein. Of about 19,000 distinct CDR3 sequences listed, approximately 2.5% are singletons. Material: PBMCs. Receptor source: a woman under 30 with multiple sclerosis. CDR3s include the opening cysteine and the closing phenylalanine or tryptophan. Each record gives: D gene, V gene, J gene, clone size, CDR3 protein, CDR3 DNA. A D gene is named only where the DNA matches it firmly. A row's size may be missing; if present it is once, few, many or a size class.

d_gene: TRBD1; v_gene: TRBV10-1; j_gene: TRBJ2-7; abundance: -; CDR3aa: CAMGQGNYEQYF; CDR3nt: TGCGCCATGGGACAGGGGAATTACGAGCAGTACTTC
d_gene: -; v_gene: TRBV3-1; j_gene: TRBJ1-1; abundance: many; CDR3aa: CASSPRGANTEAFF; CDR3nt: TGTGCCAGCAGCCCCCGAGGGGCGAACACTGAAGCTTTCTTT
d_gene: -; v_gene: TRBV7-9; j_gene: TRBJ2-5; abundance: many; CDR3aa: CASSRIGGRAQETQYF; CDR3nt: TGTGCCAGCAGCCGCATCGGGGGGCGGGCCCAAGAGACCCAGTACTTC
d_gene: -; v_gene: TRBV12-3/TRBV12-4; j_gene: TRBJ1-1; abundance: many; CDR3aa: CASRRQVNTEAFF; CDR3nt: TGTGCCAGCAGGAGACAGGTGAACACTGAAGCTTTCTTT
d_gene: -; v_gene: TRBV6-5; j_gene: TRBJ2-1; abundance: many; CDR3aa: CASSPLSGPSYNEQFF; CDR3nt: TGTGCCAGCAGCCCCCTCTCAGGTCCATCCTACAATGAGCAGTTCTTC
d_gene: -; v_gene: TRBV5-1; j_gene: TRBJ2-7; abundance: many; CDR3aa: CASSLEQVLDEQYF; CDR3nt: TGCGCCAGCAGCTTGGAACAGGTGCTCGACGAGCAGTACTTC
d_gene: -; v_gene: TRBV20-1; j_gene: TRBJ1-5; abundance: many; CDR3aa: CSASSRAPGPQHF; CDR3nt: TGCAGTGCTAGCTCTAGGGCGCCTGGGCCCCAGCATTTT
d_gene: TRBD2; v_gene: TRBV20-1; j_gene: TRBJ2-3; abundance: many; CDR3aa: CSAILAGGPDTQYF; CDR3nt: TGCAGTGCTATCTTAGCGGGAGGCCCAGATACGCAGTATTTT
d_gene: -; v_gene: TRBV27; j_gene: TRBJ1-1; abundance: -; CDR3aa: CASSFALNTEAFF; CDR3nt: TGTGCCAGCAGTTTCGCATTGAACACTGAAGCTTTCTTT
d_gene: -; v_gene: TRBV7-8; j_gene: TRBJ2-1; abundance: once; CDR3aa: CASSLRNLGNEQFF; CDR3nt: TGTGCCAGCAGCTTACGGAACTTGGGTAATGAGCAGTTCTTC
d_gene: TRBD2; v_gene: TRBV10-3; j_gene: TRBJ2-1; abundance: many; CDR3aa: CAISEFYGREDNEQFF; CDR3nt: TGTGCCATCAGTGAGTTTTACGGGAGGGAAGATAATGAGCAGTTCTTC
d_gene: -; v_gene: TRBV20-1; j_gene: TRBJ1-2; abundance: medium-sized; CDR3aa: CSGPDSRHGYTF; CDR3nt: TGCAGTGGGCCGGACAGTCGGCATGGCTACACCTTC
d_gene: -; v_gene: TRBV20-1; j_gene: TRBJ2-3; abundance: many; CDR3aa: CSAIRDYRTDTQYF; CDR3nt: TGCAGTGCTATAAGAGACTACCGCACAGATACGCAGTATTTT
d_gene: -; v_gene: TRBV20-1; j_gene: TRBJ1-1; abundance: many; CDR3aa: CSASRDSETEAFF; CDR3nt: TGCAGTGCATCCCGGGACTCCGAAACTGAAGCTTTCTTT
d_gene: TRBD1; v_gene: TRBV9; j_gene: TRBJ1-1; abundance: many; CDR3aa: CASSVRPGGTEAFF; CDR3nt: TGTGCCAGCAGCGTTCGACCAGGGGGCACTGAAGCTTTCTTT
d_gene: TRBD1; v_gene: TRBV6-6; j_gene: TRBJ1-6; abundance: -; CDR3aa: CASRGLSTGKSPLHF; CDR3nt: TGTGCCAGCAGGGGCCTATCGACAGGGAAGTCACCCCTCCACTTT
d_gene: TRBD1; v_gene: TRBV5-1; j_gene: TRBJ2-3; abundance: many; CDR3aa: CASRRQGSADTQYF; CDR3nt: TGCGCCAGCAGAAGACAGGGAAGCGCAGATACGCAGTATTTT
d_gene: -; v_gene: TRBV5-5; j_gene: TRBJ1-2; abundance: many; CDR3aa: CAWQSTGYGYTF; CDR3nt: TGTGCCTGGCAATCGACCGGCTATGGCTACACCTTC
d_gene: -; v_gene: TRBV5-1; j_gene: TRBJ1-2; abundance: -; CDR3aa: CASSPRRDSFSGYTF; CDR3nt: TGCGCCAGCAGCCCTAGGAGGGATTCGTTTAGTGGCTACACCTTC
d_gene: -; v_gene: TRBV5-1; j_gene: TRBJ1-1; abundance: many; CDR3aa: CASSSGSGRHTEAFF; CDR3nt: TGCGCCAGCAGCTCCGGGTCAGGAAGGCACACTGAAGCTTTCTTT
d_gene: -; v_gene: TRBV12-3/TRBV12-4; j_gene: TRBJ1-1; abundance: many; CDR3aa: CASSQGSRATEAFF; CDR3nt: TGTGCCAGCAGCCAGGGGTCGCGGGCCACTGAAGCTTTCTTT
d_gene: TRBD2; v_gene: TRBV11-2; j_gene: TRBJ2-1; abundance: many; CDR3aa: CASIPLAGMVGEQFF; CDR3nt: TGTGCCAGCATCCCGCTAGCGGGGATGGTAGGTGAGCAGTTCTTC
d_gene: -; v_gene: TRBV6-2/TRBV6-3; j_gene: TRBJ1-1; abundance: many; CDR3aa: CASSYILTEAFF; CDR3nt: TGTGCCAGCAGCTACATCCTGACTGAAGCTTTCTTT
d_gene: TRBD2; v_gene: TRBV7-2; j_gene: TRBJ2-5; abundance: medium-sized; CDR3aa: CASKAAGGSRLSETQYF; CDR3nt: TGTGCCAGCAAAGCAGCGGGAGGATCTCGTTTGTCCGAGACCCAGTACTTC
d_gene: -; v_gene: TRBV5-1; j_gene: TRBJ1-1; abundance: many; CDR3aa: CASSLAGKGEAFF; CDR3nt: TGCGCCAGCAGCTTGGCGGGTAAGGGTGAAGCTTTCTTT
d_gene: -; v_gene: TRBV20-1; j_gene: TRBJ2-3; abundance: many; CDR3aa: CSVGFAWTDTQYF; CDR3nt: TGCAGTGTGGGGTTCGCATGGACAGATACGCAGTATTTT
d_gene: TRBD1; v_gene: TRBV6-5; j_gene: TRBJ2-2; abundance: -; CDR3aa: CASSTGTEGRGELFF; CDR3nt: TGTGCCAGCAGCACCGGGACAGAGGGCCGCGGGGAGCTGTTTTTT
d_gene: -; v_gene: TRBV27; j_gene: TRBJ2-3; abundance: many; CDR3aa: CASKLFPDTQYF; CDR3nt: TGTGCCAGCAAGTTGTTTCCAGATACGCAGTATTTT
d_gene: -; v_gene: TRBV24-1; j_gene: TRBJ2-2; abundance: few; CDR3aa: CATSDLYTGNTGELFF; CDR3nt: TGTGCCACCAGTGATTTATATACAGGGAACACCGGGGAGCTGTTTTTT
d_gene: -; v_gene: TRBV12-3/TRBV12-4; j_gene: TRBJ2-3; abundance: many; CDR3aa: CASSLAAGRTDTQYF; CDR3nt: TGTGCCAGCAGTTTAGCGGCGGGTCGTACAGATACGCAGTATTTT
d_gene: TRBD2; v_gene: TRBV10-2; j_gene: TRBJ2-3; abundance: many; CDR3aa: CASSEAGRTDTQYF; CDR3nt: TGCGCCAGCAGTGAAGCGGGACGCACAGATACGCAGTATTTT
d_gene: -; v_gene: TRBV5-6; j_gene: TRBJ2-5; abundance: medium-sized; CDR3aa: CASSLRETQETQYF; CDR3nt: TGTGCCAGCAGCTTAAGAGAGACTCAAGAGACCCAGTACTTC
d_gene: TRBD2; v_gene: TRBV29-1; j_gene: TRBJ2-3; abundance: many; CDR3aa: CSVEDKTSGGWSDTQYF; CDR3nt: TGCAGCGTTGAGGATAAGACTAGCGGGGGTTGGTCAGATACGCAGTATTTT
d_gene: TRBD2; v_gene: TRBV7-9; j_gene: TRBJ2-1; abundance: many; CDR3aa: CASSLLAGGHNEQFF; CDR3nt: TGTGCCAGCAGCTTACTAGCGGGAGGTCACAATGAGCAGTTCTTC